This TCR beta chain appears in the sequencing data of a study of blood T cells in healthy people across ages. Per germline, CDR1 DFQATT and CDR2 SNEGSKA (reference sequence). V lost 6 bases, J lost 7 bases, and 12 bases stayed unmatched. The CDR3 has 15 residues. Alongside a J-beta primer mix, a sample-barcoded 5' primer served in a second PCR lasting 7 to 11 cycles. Via MiXCR, TCRdb re-called the 5' RACE reads, giving one row per CDR3 protein. The table records about 1.5 million distinct CDR3 sequences, 40% to 45% of them present only once. This clonotype was seen more than once but under ten times. V usage is TRBV20-1 and J usage is TRBJ2-1; 10 bases fit TRBD2. The clonotype was recovered from a young woman in good health. The sample taken for sequencing was blood. The CDR3 DNA follows: TGCAGTGCCCAAACCGGGACTAGCGTTTCTAATGAGCAGTTCTTC. Translating gives CSAQTGTSVSNEQFF.